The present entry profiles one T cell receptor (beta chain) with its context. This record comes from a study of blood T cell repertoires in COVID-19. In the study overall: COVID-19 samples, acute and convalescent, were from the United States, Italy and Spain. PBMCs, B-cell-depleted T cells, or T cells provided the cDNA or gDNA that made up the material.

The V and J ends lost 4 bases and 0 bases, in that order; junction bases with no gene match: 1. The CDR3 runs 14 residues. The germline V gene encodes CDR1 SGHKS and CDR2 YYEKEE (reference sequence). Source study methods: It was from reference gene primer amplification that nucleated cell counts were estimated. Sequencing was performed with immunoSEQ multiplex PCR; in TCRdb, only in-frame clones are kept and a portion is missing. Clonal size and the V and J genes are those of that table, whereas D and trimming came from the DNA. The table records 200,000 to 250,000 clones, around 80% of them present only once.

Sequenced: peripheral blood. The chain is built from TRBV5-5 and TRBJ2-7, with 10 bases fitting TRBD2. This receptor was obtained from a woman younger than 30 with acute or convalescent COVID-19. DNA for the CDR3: TGTGCCAGCAGCATAGCGGGAGGCTCCTACGAGCAGTACTTC. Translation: CASSIAGGSYEQYF.